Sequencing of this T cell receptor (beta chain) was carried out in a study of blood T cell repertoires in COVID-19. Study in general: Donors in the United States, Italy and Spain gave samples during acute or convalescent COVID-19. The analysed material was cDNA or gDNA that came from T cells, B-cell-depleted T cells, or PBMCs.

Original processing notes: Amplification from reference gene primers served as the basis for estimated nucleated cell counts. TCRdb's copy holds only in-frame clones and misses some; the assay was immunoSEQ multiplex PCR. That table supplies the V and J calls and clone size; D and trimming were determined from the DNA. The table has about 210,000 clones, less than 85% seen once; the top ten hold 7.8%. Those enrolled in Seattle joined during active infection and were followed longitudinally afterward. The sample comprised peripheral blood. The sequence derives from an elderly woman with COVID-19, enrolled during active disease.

CDR3 sequence reads: CASSQPRTGGTDTQYF. The CDR3 DNA reads as TGTGCCAGCAGCCAACCCCGGACAGGGGGTACAGATACGCAGTATTTT. V and J are TRBV25-1 and TRBJ2-3; 10 bases line up with TRBD1. With 6 bases clipped from V and 3 bases from J, the junction kept 9 bases outside the gene matches. The CDR3 is made up of 16 amino acids. Germline CDR1 is MGHDK and CDR2 is SYGVNS.